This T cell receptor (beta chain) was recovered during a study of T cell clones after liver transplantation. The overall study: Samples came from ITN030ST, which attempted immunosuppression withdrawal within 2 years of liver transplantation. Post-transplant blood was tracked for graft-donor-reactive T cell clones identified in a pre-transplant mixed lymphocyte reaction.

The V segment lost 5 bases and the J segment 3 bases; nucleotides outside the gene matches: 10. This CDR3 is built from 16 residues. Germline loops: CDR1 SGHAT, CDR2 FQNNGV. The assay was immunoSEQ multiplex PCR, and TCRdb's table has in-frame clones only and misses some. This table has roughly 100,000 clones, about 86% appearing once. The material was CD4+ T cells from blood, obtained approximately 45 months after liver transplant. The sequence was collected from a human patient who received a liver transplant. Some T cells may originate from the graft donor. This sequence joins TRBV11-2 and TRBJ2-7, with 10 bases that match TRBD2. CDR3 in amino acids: CASSIASGSFGYEQYF. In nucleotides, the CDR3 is TGTGCCAGCAGCATCGCTAGCGGGAGTTTTGGCTACGAGCAGTACTTC.